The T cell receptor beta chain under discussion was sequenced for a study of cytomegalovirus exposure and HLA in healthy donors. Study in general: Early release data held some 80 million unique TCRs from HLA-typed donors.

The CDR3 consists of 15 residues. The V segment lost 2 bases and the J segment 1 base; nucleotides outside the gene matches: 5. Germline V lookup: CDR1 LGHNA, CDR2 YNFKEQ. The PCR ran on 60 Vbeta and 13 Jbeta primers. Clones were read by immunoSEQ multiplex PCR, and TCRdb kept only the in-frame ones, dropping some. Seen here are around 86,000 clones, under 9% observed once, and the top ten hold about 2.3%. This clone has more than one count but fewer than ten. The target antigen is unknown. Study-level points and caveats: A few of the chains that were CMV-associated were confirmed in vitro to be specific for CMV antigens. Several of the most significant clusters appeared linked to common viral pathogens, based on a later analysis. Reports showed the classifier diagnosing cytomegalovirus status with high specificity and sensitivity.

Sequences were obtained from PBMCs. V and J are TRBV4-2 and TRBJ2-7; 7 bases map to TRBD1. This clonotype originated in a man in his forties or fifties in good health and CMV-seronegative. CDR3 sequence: CASSQFTGESYEQYF. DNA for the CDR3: TGTGCCAGCAGCCAATTCACAGGGGAATCCTACGAGCAGTACTTC.